These 15 T cell receptor beta chains originate from one sample sequenced in a study of cytomegalovirus exposure and HLA in healthy donors. PCR involved 60 Vbeta and 13 Jbeta primers. TCRdb's copy holds only in-frame clones and misses some; the assay was immunoSEQ multiplex PCR. The sample yields some 200,000 clones, roughly 80% seen once. The sequencing sample was made of PBMCs. These receptors all come from a man over 45 in good health and CMV-seronegative.

The V gene is TRBV4-3, the J gene TRBJ2-3, with a tentative D call TRBD2 (6 bases). Trimming shortened V by 0 bases and J by 0 bases, and 10 bases separated the two germline ends. Germline V CDR1 and CDR2: LGHNA, YSLEER. The CDR3 contains 16 residues. CDR3 sequence (DNA): TGCGCCAGCAGCCAAGACGGGCGGGGAAGCACAGATACGCAGTATTTT. Protein product: CASSQDGRGSTDTQYF.

This clone was counted a single time. J is TRBJ2-3 and V is TRBV13, with D unresolved. CDR3 size: 13 residues. The V end lost 2 bases, the J end lost 6 bases, and 9 bases lay between the germline ends. Germline V CDR1 and CDR2: PRHDT, FYEKMQ (reference sequence). Here the CDR3 reads CASSLLSLDTQYF. DNA of the CDR3: TGTGCCAGCAGCTTATTGTCCTTGGATACGCAGTATTTT.

J is TRBJ1-6 and V is TRBV27; D gene uncertain. The CDR3 runs 12 residues. V shed 3 bases and J shed 9 bases, with 6 bases lying between them. Germline CDR1 and CDR2: MNHEY and SMNVEV (reference sequence). CDR3 protein: CASSFEGSPLHF. In DNA, the CDR3 is TGTGCCAGCAGTTTTGAGGGTTCACCCCTCCACTTT.

The chain carries TRBV7-9 and TRBJ1-5; 8 bases map to TRBD1. V was pared by 0 bases and J by 4 bases, with 2 bases of the junction left unmatched. The germline V gene has CDR1 SEHNR and CDR2 FQNEAQ (reference sequence). CDR3 length: 15 residues. The CDR3 region is CASSLADRGNQPQHF. CDR3 sequence (DNA): TGTGCCAGCAGCTTAGCCGACAGGGGTAATCAGCCCCAGCATTTT.

The rearrangement links TRBV7-8 to TRBJ1-5, with 12 positions matching TRBD1. After removal of 7 bases from V and 6 bases from J, the junction contained 16 bases not matched to a gene. The germline CDR1 and CDR2 sequences are SGHVS and FQNEAQ. The CDR3 spans 18 residues. CDR3 sequence: CASTIGTGGAEVSQPQHF. The CDR3 nucleotides read TGTGCCAGCACCATAGGGACAGGGGGCGCGGAGGTGAGTCAGCCCCAGCATTTT.

This chain uses TRBV6-4 with TRBJ1-1; 7 nucleotides align to TRBD1. CDR1 and CDR2 from the germline V gene are MRHNA and SNTAGT. V lost 8 bases and J lost 0; bases outside the gene matches: 12. There are 16 residues in the CDR3. The CDR3 is CASRDSDRAVNTEAFF. CDR3 in DNA: TGTGCCAGCCGGGATTCTGACAGGGCGGTGAACACTGAAGCTTTCTTT.

Only a few counts were recorded for this clone. The chain recombines TRBV5-8 with TRBJ2-2, with 10 bases aligning to TRBD1. The CDR3 has 15 residues. V lost 4 bases, J lost 5 bases, and 5 bases stayed unmatched. Germline V gives CDR1 SGHTS, CDR2 YDEGEE. The chain's CDR3 is CASSMGTGETGELFF. The CDR3 nucleotides read TGTGCCAGCAGCATGGGGACAGGGGAAACCGGGGAGCTGTTTTTT.

The rearrangement links TRBV27 to TRBJ2-5; perhaps TRBD2 as D (6 bases). CDR3 length: 13 amino acids. Germline-derived CDR1 and CDR2 are MNHEY and SMNVEV (reference sequence). The CDR3 sequence: CGLGTRARETQYF. CDR3 in DNA: TGTGGCCTAGGGACTCGGGCGCGAGAGACCCAGTACTTC.

The chain couples TRBV7-9 to TRBJ2-7; 9 nucleotides match TRBD2. This CDR3 has 15 amino acids. Germline lookup yields CDR1 SEHNR and CDR2 FQNEAQ (reference sequence). V was pared by 1 base and J by 3 bases, with 4 bases of the junction left unmatched. CDR3 protein: CASSLVAGGIYEQYF. CDR3 nucleotide sequence: TGTGCCAGCAGCTTAGTGGCGGGGGGGATCTACGAGCAGTACTTC. Looking up the rest from reference TRBV7-9 and TRBJ2-7 gives the full variable domain: DTGVSQNPRHKITKRGQNVTFRCDPISEHNRLYWYRQTLGQGPEFLTYFQNEAQLEKSRLLSDRFSAERPKGSFSTLEIQRTEQGDSAMYLCASSLVAGGIYEQYFGPGTRLTVT.

This rearrangement joins TRBV14 to TRBJ1-2; D gene ambiguous. The CDR3 covers 13 residues. V was clipped by 4 bases and J by 4 bases, with 10 bases between them. Germline CDR1 and CDR2: SGHDN and FVKESK. The CDR3 loop reads CASSPTSTYGYTF. CDR3 nucleotides: TGTGCCAGCAGCCCGACTTCCACCTATGGCTACACCTTC.

V usage is TRBV7-9 and J usage is TRBJ2-3, with TRBD2 matching 7 bases. CDR3 size: 15 residues. Germline V gene data show CDR1 as SEHNR and CDR2 as FQNEAQ (reference sequence). The junction had 1 base not matched to a gene; V was cut back by 1 base and J by 0 bases. This chain's CDR3 is CASSLVGGSTDTQYF. CDR3 sequence (DNA): TGTGCCAGCAGCTTAGTCGGGGGGAGCACAGATACGCAGTATTTT.

This clone was detected only a few times. The chain links TRBV15 to TRBJ2-7; TRBD1 matches at 8 bases. The CDR3 covers 16 residues. Germline V gene sequence: CDR1 LNHNV, CDR2 YYDKDF (reference sequence). Trimming at V came to 1 base and at J to 6 bases, leaving 11 bases not matched to a gene. The DNA of the CDR3 is TGTGCCACCAGCAGAGCCTCGGGAACAGGGGGAGGCGAGCAGTACTTC. Its translation: CATSRASGTGGGEQYF.

V gene TRBV27 combines with J gene TRBJ2-5; TRBD1 is a possible D gene (5 bases). The J call may be incorrect, as the DNA end agrees better with TRBJ2-7. Germline V gene data show CDR1 as MNHEY and CDR2 as SMNVEV (reference sequence). The CDR3 is made up of 13 amino acids. CDR3 residues: CASSQGNGYEQYF. CDR3 DNA: TGTGCCAGCAGCCAGGGAAACGGCTACGAGCAGTACTTC.

On this clone: Other DNA sequences in this specimen translate into the identical CDR3. The V gene is TRBV7-2, the J gene TRBJ1-2; D ambiguous. From germline, CDR1 is SGHTA and CDR2 FQGNSA. V was shortened by 3 bases and J by 4 bases, with 9 bases between the two germline ends. This CDR3 has 13 amino acids. CDR3 in DNA: TGTGCCAGCAGCTTTATTTTGAGCTATGGCTACACCTTC. It translates to CASSFILSYGYTF.

The chain uses TRBV19 and TRBJ1-1; D gene unclear. CDR3 length equals 14 residues. Germline-derived CDR1 and CDR2 are LNHDA and SQIVND (reference sequence). Trimming left V 4 bases short and J 3 bases short, with 12 bases between. The CDR3 DNA reads as TGTGCCAGTAGTAACAGCATGCTGGACACTGAAGCTTTCTTT. As protein: CASSNSMLDTEAFF.